These T cell receptor beta chains were read from a single sample in a study of CXCR3-negative and CXCR3-positive naive CD8 T cells. TCRdb processed the 5' RACE reads again and assigns one entry to each CDR3 protein, with no DNA. This repertoire includes tens of thousands of distinct CDR3 sequences. The sample was naive CXCR3- CD8+ T cells from blood. All receptors derive from a human donor in good health. Some clones in this sample may be carry-over from other donors' samples. CDR3s include the opening cysteine and the closing phenylalanine or tryptophan. Size is omitted from some rows. Given values are once, few, many or a class for expanded clones.

j_call v_call clone_size cdr3_aa
TRBJ2-3 TRBV12-3/TRBV12-4 - CASSSGTGGTDTQYF
TRBJ2-7 TRBV12-3/TRBV12-4 - CANATGQSYEQYF
TRBJ2-1 TRBV29-1 - CSVPSLAGVNEQFF
TRBJ1-1 TRBV20-1 - CSVVHANRTGMNTEAFF
TRBJ2-7 TRBV15 - CATSRDGPGQGSSYEQYF
TRBJ1-2 TRBV20-1 - CSAILRTGTVYGYTF
TRBJ2-7 TRBV29-1 - CSVGGGGHEQYF
TRBJ2-2 TRBV7-2 - CASSPHLLISGELFF
TRBJ2-3 TRBV7-3 - CASSLFSGADGDTQYF
TRBJ2-7 TRBV29-1 - CSVEVYGGRDEQYF
TRBJ2-1 TRBV11-2 - CASSLDGAWNEQFF
TRBJ2-7 TRBV20-1 - CSARTRGGVGDEQYF
TRBJ2-3 TRBV28 - CASSEDRVTDTQYF
TRBJ2-7 TRBV14 - CASSRQTSARDEQYF
TRBJ2-2 TRBV28 medium-sized CASLYRDTGELFF
TRBJ1-4 TRBV29-1 - CSVEEGTGLGEKLFF
TRBJ2-1 TRBV5-4 - CASSLGLAGGTYNEQFF
TRBJ2-7 TRBV20-1 - CSARDAASYEQYF
TRBJ2-5 TRBV29-1 - CSVEEQGRETQYF
TRBJ1-1 TRBV7-7 - CASSPRQGSTEAFF
TRBJ2-1 TRBV5-6 - CASSPQDNEQFF
TRBJ1-4 TRBV6-2/TRBV6-3 - CASSYSPANEKLFF
TRBJ2-7 TRBV6-5 - CASSSDRFPGEQYF
TRBJ2-7 TRBV27 - CASSLLSRQPGEQYF
TRBJ1-1 TRBV29-1 - CSGTGAPTMNTEAFF
TRBJ1-1 TRBV20-1 - CSGTGGMNTEAFF
TRBJ2-4 TRBV4-2 - CASSQELGGLNIQYF
TRBJ1-1 TRBV6-2/TRBV6-3 - CASSPYDWDSEAFF
TRBJ2-7 TRBV20-1 - CSARGTGFSYEQYF
TRBJ2-2 TRBV29-1 - CSVPQLGFTNTGELFF
TRBJ2-7 TRBV29-1 - CSVERESYEQYF
TRBJ2-3 TRBV29-1 - CSVAPGLGDTQYF
TRBJ2-2 TRBV6-5 - CASEGTSGSNTGELFF
TRBJ1-1 TRBV29-1 - CSGLTGGETEAFF
TRBJ2-3 TRBV20-1 - CSVSPGTSGRSTDTQYF
TRBJ1-1 TRBV29-1 - CSASGQSNTEAFF
TRBJ2-5 TRBV29-1 - CSAGAGNIQETQYF
TRBJ2-1 TRBV6-6 - CASRISGGSKNEQFF
TRBJ2-1 TRBV30 - CAWSRKGVWEQFF
TRBJ2-7 TRBV5-5 - CASSLGAGGFEQYF
TRBJ2-5 TRBV7-3 - CASSSGLAGDQETQYF
TRBJ2-3 TRBV10-3 - CAITRTGQGTDTQYF
TRBJ2-7 TRBV29-1 - CSTKTTGSYEQYF
TRBJ2-1 TRBV7-3 - CASSPGDRGLSNYNEQFF
TRBJ2-7 TRBV11-2 - CASSLFKGPYEQYF